This T cell receptor beta chain came from a study of blood T cell repertoires in COVID-19. Original handling: Nucleated cell counts were estimated from reference gene primer amplification. Sequencing used immunoSEQ multiplex PCR; TCRdb keeps in-frame clones, though not all of them. The V and J calls and clone size come from that table; D and trimming were worked out from the DNA. Found here are over 100,000 clones, approximately 85% of them singletons; the top ten hold 7.5% to 10%. V was trimmed by 6 bases and J by 4 bases, leaving 16 bases between them. The CDR3 loop spans 15 amino acids. Germline CDR1 reads MNHEY; CDR2 reads SVGAGI.

The sample consisted of peripheral blood. This TCR was sampled from a man in his forties with active or convalescent COVID-19. This rearrangement joins TRBV6-5 to TRBJ1-5; D possibly corresponds to TRBD1 (6 bases). The CDR3 reads CASRPLVQGNQPQHF. The CDR3 DNA reads TGTGCCAGCAGGCCGCTGGTACAGGGAAATCAGCCCCAGCATTTT.